This T cell receptor beta chain is from a study of cytomegalovirus exposure and HLA in healthy donors. Points from the study as a whole: In a later analysis, HLA-C alleles had the fewest associated TCRs, DRB1 alleles the most.

Trimming cost V 0 bases and J 5 bases, with 13 bases left between them. Germline V CDR1 and CDR2: MNHEY, SVGAGI. This CDR3 contains 16 residues. Primers for the PCR totalled 60 Vbeta and 13 Jbeta. Produced via immunoSEQ multiplex PCR; TCRdb's table is partial and in-frame only. The data hold 95,000 to 110,000 clones, with over 70% observed a single time. As concerns this clone: Its antigen is as yet unknown.

This clonotype was sampled from a man between 25 and 39 years old in good health and CMV-seronegative. The chain uses TRBV6-5 and TRBJ2-2; D is unresolved. The sample comprised PBMCs. CDR3 in amino acids: CASSYSVASYTGELFF. Here the CDR3 DNA reads TGTGCCAGCAGTTACTCGGTTGCTTCCTATACCGGGGAGCTGTTTTTT.